This TCR beta chain was observed in a study of memory CD4+ T cells and cytomegalovirus serostatus. Study-level information: This sample comes from healthy Belgian adults, several CMV seropositive, approximately 22 seronegative. Study-level points and caveats: CD4+ memory repertoires contained about two fifths of the 164 reported CMV TCRbeta sequences.

Authors' analysis steps: Out-of-frame sequences were removed, leaving roughly 2.1 million distinct TCRbeta sequences. TCRdb keeps only in-frame clones here, not all; method: immunoSEQ multiplex PCR. V and J calls plus clone size are reproduced from that table; the DNA served to infer D and trimming. The data contain under 35,000 clones, 76% of them singletons. V lost 2 bases and J lost 7; bases outside the gene matches: 8. The CDR3 covers 14 residues. CDR1 and CDR2 (germline): GTSNPN, SVGIG (reference sequence). Single viable CD3+CD4+CD8-CD45RO+ cells were sorted as the memory CD4+ T cells. CD4+ T cells were isolated by positive magnetic selection. In the case of this clone: Its antigen is unidentified.

V is TRBV30 and J is TRBJ1-5, with 7 bases fitting TRBD1. The sequence was obtained from an adult in good health and CMV-seronegative. The sample comprised memory CD4+ T cells from blood. This chain's CDR3 is CAWSRQGFDQPQHF. As DNA, the CDR3 is TGTGCCTGGAGTAGACAGGGCTTTGACCAGCCCCAGCATTTT.